The rows below give T cell receptor beta chains drawn from one sample of a study of Ad26.COV2.S vaccination and SARS-CoV-2 variants. The table came from immunoSEQ multiplex PCR; TCRdb's copy has only in-frame clones and leaves some out. The sample lists about 440,000 clones; around 90% were seen once. The material sequenced was peripheral blood, taken in a trial of Ad26.COV2.S vaccine versus placebo. These receptors came from a person between 18 and 65 years old who received the Ad26.COV2.S COVID-19 vaccine or a placebo. Both conserved end residues are part of each CDR3. D genes are given only for firm matches. Expanded clones are given a class, and other clones once, few, many or no size at all.

>TRBV9|TRBJ1-1|once|.
TGTGCCAGCAGCGTAGCAGGGGATACTGAAGCTTTCTTT
CASSVAGDTEAFF
>TRBV21-1|TRBJ2-7|.|.
TGTGCCAGCAGCAAATTTAGGGGCAGGGTGGGGTACTTC
CASSKFRGRVGYF
>TRBV11-2|TRBJ1-3|.|.
TGTGCCAGCAGCTTAGACCGTCCAACCTCCTCTGGAAACACCATATATTTT
CASSLDRPTSSGNTIYF
>TRBV9|TRBJ2-1|.|.
TGTGCCAGCAGCGCCACAAATATAGAGCAGTTCTTC
CASSATNIEQFF
>TRBV4-2|TRBJ2-6|.|.
TGTGCCAGCAGCCAAGACCGATCGGAGGCTGGGGCCAACGTCCTGACTTTC
CASSQDRSEAGANVLTF
>TRBV24-1|TRBJ2-7|.|.
TGTGCCACCAGTAGCGGACCATCCTACGAGCAGTACTTC
CATSSGPSYEQYF
>TRBV7-8|TRBJ2-7|.|.
TGTGCCAGCAGTCAAACGGGTCTCTCCTACGAGCAGTACTTC
CASSQTGLSYEQYF
>TRBV28|TRBJ1-1|.|.
TGTGCCAGCATAGCGGACACTGAAGCTTTCTTT
CASIADTEAFF
>TRBV5-6|TRBJ2-7|.|.
TGTGCCAGCAGCTTTGGGACCTTCGCCTACGAGCAGTACTTC
CASSFGTFAYEQYF
>TRBV2|TRBJ2-3|.|.
TGTGCCAGCAGTGAAGCGAACGTTCAGAGCACAGATACGCAGTATTTT
CASSEANVQSTDTQYF
>TRBV5-8|TRBJ2-7|.|.
TGTGCCAGCAGCTTTGGGATGGGACCGGCCACGGACGAGCAGTACTTC
CASSFGMGPATDEQYF
>TRBV6-1|TRBJ2-1|.|TRBD2
TGTGCCAGCAGTGCGGGACTAGCGGGATTGTATACCTACAATGAGCAGTTCTTC
CASSAGLAGLYTYNEQFF
>TRBV10-3|TRBJ2-5|.|.
TGTGCCATCAGTGAGTCTCAAGAGACCCAGTACTTC
CAISESQETQYF
>TRBV28|TRBJ2-7|.|TRBD2
TGTGCCAGCGCCACTAGCGGGAGTTCCCACGAGCAGTACTTC
CASATSGSSHEQYF
>TRBV18|TRBJ2-5|once|.
TGTGCCAGCTCACCAGGAGTAGAGACCCAGTACTTC
CASSPGVETQYF
>TRBV2|TRBJ2-6|.|.
TGTGCCAGCAGTGATCGGTCCTCTGGGGCCAACGTCCTGACTTTC
CASSDRSSGANVLTF
>TRBV11-2|TRBJ1-4|.|.
TGTGCCAGCAGCTTAGATTCGGGCCGGACAGTCGAGGGTGAAAAACTGTTTTTT
CASSLDSGRTVEGEKLFF
>TRBV24-1|TRBJ2-1|.|TRBD1
TGTGCCACCAGTGGTGAGACAGGGAACCCGGCCAGGTCCTACAATGAGCAGTTCTTC
CATSGETGNPARSYNEQFF
>TRBV28|TRBJ1-5|.|.
TGTGCCAGCAGTTTAGTCGGCCAGTGGCAGCCCCAGCATTTT
CASSLVGQWQPQHF
>TRBV4-2|TRBJ2-5|.|.
TGTGCCAGCAGCCAAGGTACCGGGGTCAGGGATGTGGAGACCCAGTACTTC
CASSQGTGVRDVETQYF
>TRBV9|TRBJ2-2|.|TRBD2
TGTGCCAGCAGCGTAGCGGGGGGACTAGCGGGAGCGAACACCGGGGAGCTGTTTTTT
CASSVAGGLAGANTGELFF
>TRBV28|TRBJ2-5|.|.
TGTGCCAGCAGTTTATCCTTTAGGGGAGCGGAGGAGACCCAGTACTTC
CASSLSFRGAEETQYF
>TRBV7-6|TRBJ1-5|.|.
TGTGCCAGCAGCTTAGTTTCAGGACAGCCCCAGCATTTT
CASSLVSGQPQHF
>TRBV7-6|TRBJ2-6|.|TRBD1
TGTGCCAGCAGCTTAAATGGACAGGGATCTGTTGGGGCCAACGTCCTGACTTTC
CASSLNGQGSVGANVLTF
>TRBV5-1|TRBJ2-5|.|.
TGCGCCAGCAGCTTGGAGGTGGGACCCGAAGAGACCCAGTACTTC
CASSLEVGPEETQYF
>TRBV14|TRBJ2-1|.|.
TGTGCCAGCAGCCAAGTTGGCGGGATAATAGATGAGCAGTTCTTC
CASSQVGGIIDEQFF
>TRBV7-3|TRBJ2-3|.|.
TGTGCCAGCAGCTTAGCCAGTACGAGCACAGATACGCAGTATTTT
CASSLASTSTDTQYF
>TRBV28|TRBJ2-7|.|TRBD2
TGTGCCAGCAGCTTGACGAATCCACTAGCGGGAGGCGACCACGAGCAGTACTTC
CASSLTNPLAGGDHEQYF
>TRBV7-8|TRBJ2-7|once|TRBD2
TGTGCCAGCAGCCAAACTAGCGGGAGTTACGAGCAGTACTTC
CASSQTSGSYEQYF
>TRBV9|TRBJ2-7|.|.
TGTGCCAGCAGCGAGGGGGATACCGAGCAGTACTTC
CASSEGDTEQYF
>TRBV27|TRBJ2-3|.|TRBD2
TGTGCCAGCAGTATCCTAGCGGGAGGGCCGACAGATACGCAGTATTTT
CASSILAGGPTDTQYF
>TRBV13|TRBJ2-1|.|TRBD1
TGTGCCAGCAGCTTCGGGACAGGGTTAGTAAAGGAGCAGTTCTTC
CASSFGTGLVKEQFF
>TRBV7-9|TRBJ2-1|.|.
TGTGCCAGCAGTTCTAGCGATGAGCAGTTCTTC
CASSSSDEQFF
>TRBV7-2|TRBJ2-2|.|TRBD2
TGTGCCAGCAGCTTAAATCCGGGACTAGCGGGAACCGGGGAGCTGTTTTTT
CASSLNPGLAGTGELFF
>TRBV5-4|TRBJ2-1|.|TRBD1
TGTGCCAGCAGCTTCTCGGACAGGATTTTCAATGAGCAGTTCTTC
CASSFSDRIFNEQFF
>TRBV21-1|TRBJ2-2|.|.
TGTGCCAGCAAAGGGGGCCCCGGGGAGCTGTTTTTT
CASKGGPGELFF
>TRBV7-2|TRBJ2-6|.|.
TGTGCCAGCAGCTCGGGACGGATTTTCTCTGGGGCCAACGTCCTGACTTTC
CASSSGRIFSGANVLTF
>TRBV13|TRBJ1-4|.|.
TGTGCCAGCACGGGAAGGGGTAATGAAAAACTGTTTTTT
CASTGRGNEKLFF
>TRBV9|TRBJ2-7|few|TRBD1
TGTGCCAGCAGCGGAGGGACAGGGCGGTACGAGCAGTACTTC
CASSGGTGRYEQYF
>TRBV4-2|TRBJ2-3|.|TRBD2
TGTGCCAGCAGCCAAGATGAAGAAGCGGGAGGCGGAGATACGCAGTATTTT
CASSQDEEAGGGDTQYF
>TRBV28|TRBJ2-3|.|.
TGTGCCAGCAGTTTTAAAGATACGCAGTATTTT
CASSFKDTQYF
>TRBV2|TRBJ2-1|.|TRBD1
TGTGCCAGCAGTCTCAGGGGGCCGGGATACAATGAGCAGTTCTTC
CASSLRGPGYNEQFF
>TRBV10-2|TRBJ1-3|.|.
TGCGCCAGCAGTGAAGGTGTCTCTGGAAACACCATATATTTT
CASSEGVSGNTIYF
>TRBV9|TRBJ1-5|few|TRBD1
TGTGCCAGCAGCCCCCTTGGACAGGGGGCGGGAAGCAATCAGCCCCAGCATTTT
CASSPLGQGAGSNQPQHF
>TRBV20-1|TRBJ2-1|once|.
TGCAGTGCTTCCCGGCTCGATGAGCAGTTCTTC
CSASRLDEQFF
>TRBV6-4|TRBJ1-5|.|TRBD1
TGTGCCAGCAGTGACTATACGGACAGGGATAGCAATCAGCCCCAGCATTTT
CASSDYTDRDSNQPQHF
>TRBV27|TRBJ2-1|.|.
TGTGCCAGCAGTTCTGCGGGACCCTACAATGAGCAGTTCTTC
CASSSAGPYNEQFF
>TRBV25-1|TRBJ1-2|.|TRBD1
TGTGCCAGCAGTGAATCCCGACAGGGGGCCTATGGCTACACCTTC
CASSESRQGAYGYTF
>TRBV10-3|TRBJ1-1|.|.
TGTGCCATCAGTGGGACAGTGAACACTGAAGCTTTCTTT
CAISGTVNTEAFF
>TRBV7-9|TRBJ1-2|.|.
TGTGCCAGCAGCCCAGGGGATGGCTACACCTTC
CASSPGDGYTF
>TRBV10-3|TRBJ2-7|.|.
TGTGCCATCAAGGCTGGGCGGGATAGCTCCTACGAGCAGTACTTC
CAIKAGRDSSYEQYF
>TRBV19|TRBJ1-2|.|.
TGTGCCAGTAGTATAGCCAACGGAGCTAACTATGGCTACACCTTC
CASSIANGANYGYTF
>TRBV7-2|TRBJ2-2|.|.
TGTGCCAGCAGCCCCACGGACGGGAACACCGGGGAGCTGTTTTTT
CASSPTDGNTGELFF
>TRBV18|TRBJ2-1|.|.
TGTGCCAGCTCAGGACAGAATGAGCAGTTCTTC
CASSGQNEQFF
>TRBV6-5|TRBJ2-7|.|TRBD1
TGTGCCAGCAGTCCGCCGGACAGGGCCTACGAGCAGTACTTC
CASSPPDRAYEQYF
>TRBV7-9|TRBJ2-4|.|TRBD1
TGTGCCAGCAGCGATTGGACAGGGGGCATCCCAAAAAACATTCAGTACTTC
CASSDWTGGIPKNIQYF
>TRBV5-5|TRBJ2-7|.|TRBD2
TGTGCCAGCAGTTGGACTAGCGGGAGGAGCGACTACGAGCAGTACTTC
CASSWTSGRSDYEQYF